The 32 T cell receptor beta chains below come from one sample, sequenced in a study of blood T cells in healthy people across ages. A second about 7 to 11 cycle PCR used barcoded and J-beta primers. TCRdb used MiXCR to reprocess the 5' RACE reads, holding one entry per CDR3 protein. This table has about 1,600,000 distinct CDR3 sequences, roughly 40% appearing once. The material sequenced was blood. The receptors derive from a woman between 18 and 29 years old in good health.

This clonotype was found many times. The V call is TRBV4-1, the J call TRBJ2-5, with a weak D call TRBD2 (5 bases). V lost 2 bases, J lost 5 bases, and 12 bases lay in between. In germline, CDR1 is MGHRA, CDR2 YSYEKL. The CDR3 has 14 amino acids. This CDR3 reads CASSQSHSEETQYF. The CDR3 nucleotides read TGCGCCAGCAGCCAAAGCCATAGCGAGGAGACCCAGTACTTC.

This clonotype was seen a handful of times. The chain has TRBV3-1 and TRBJ2-3; D may be TRBD1 (5 bases). The CDR3 loop spans 14 amino acids. Per the germline V gene, CDR1 is LGHDT and CDR2 is YNNKEL (reference sequence). V lost 3 bases and J 1 base, leaving 8 bases between the germline ends. In DNA form, the CDR3 reads TGTGCCAGCAGCCATGACAGCCGCACAGATACGCAGTATTTT. Translated, it gives CASSHDSRTDTQYF.

V usage is TRBV3-1 and J usage is TRBJ2-1; 9 nucleotides match TRBD2. CDR1 is LGHDT, CDR2 YNNKEL, per germline (reference sequence). Losses at the gene ends were 0 bases for V and 1 base for J; bases not matched to a gene: 13. This CDR3 has 20 amino acids. The CDR3: CASSQDAGGLSAISYNEQFF. The CDR3 DNA reads TGTGCCAGCAGCCAAGATGCGGGAGGGCTGAGTGCAATTTCCTACAATGAGCAGTTCTTC.

A remark on this clonotype: One junction end does not reproduce the germline sequence, and a read error may be involved. The rearrangement joins TRBV12-3 or TRBV12-4 to TRBJ1-2; TRBD1 might be the D (6 bases). The CDR3 length is 14 residues. CDR3 coding DNA: TGTGCCAGCAGTTTAAGGGACACCGCCTATAGCTACACCTTC. It yields the protein CASSLRDTAYSYTF.

The chain is built from TRBV4-1 and TRBJ2-4; 7 bases are a match to TRBD2. TRBJ2-7 matches the DNA end more closely, so the J call is doubtful. Germline V gene sequence: CDR1 MGHRA, CDR2 YSYEKL. This CDR3 comprises 14 residues. CDR3 nucleotide sequence: TGCGCCAGCAGCCGAGGAAGCGGGGCCTACGAGCAGTACTTC. It specifies CASSRGSGAYEQYF.

The rearrangement joins TRBV3-1 to TRBJ2-7, with 9 bases lining up with TRBD2. The germline CDR1 and CDR2 sequences are LGHDT and YNNKEL (reference sequence). Trimming took 0 bases from V and 3 from J; bases not matched to a gene: 6. The CDR3 has 16 amino acids. As DNA, the CDR3 is TGTGCCAGCAGCCAAGATGCTCGGACTAGCGTCTACGAGCAGTACTTC. Translating it yields CASSQDARTSVYEQYF.

The rearrangement links TRBV5-6 to TRBJ1-2, with TRBD1 as a possible D gene (5 bases). The V and J ends lost 4 bases and 8 bases respectively, with 18 bases between them. Germline V CDR1 and CDR2: SGHDT, YYEEEE. The CDR3 is 14 residues long. CDR3 DNA sequence: TGTGCCAGCAGCCCACCCCGGCAGGGATCGGGCTACACCTTC. Encoded protein: CASSPPRQGSGYTF.

This clonotype was counted only a few times. The rearrangement links TRBV28 to TRBJ2-7; 8 bases agree with TRBD2. The CDR3 length is 18 residues. Germline V lookup: CDR1 MDHEN, CDR2 SYDVKM. V was pared by 2 bases and J by 5 bases, with 17 bases of the junction left unmatched. This chain's CDR3 is CASSLGGAGDRRRNEQYF. CDR3 nucleotides: TGTGCCAGCAGTTTAGGAGGAGCGGGAGATCGAAGGAGGAACGAGCAGTACTTC.

This clonotype has a handful of counts. The chain employs TRBV10-3 and TRBJ2-5; TRBD1 aligns across 7 bases. Germline CDR1 reads ENHRY; CDR2 reads SYGVKD. The CDR3 has 13 residues. V gave up 4 bases and J gave up 2 bases; unmatched junction bases: 1. The CDR3 region is CAISGGQQETQYF. The CDR3 DNA reads TGTGCCATCAGTGGGGGACAGCAAGAGACCCAGTACTTC.

Regarding this clonotype: At one boundary the junction diverges from the germline segment, which might be a read error. The chain carries TRBV7-9 and TRBJ2-1; 10 bases are shared with TRBD2. This CDR3 has 14 amino acids. Germline V gene lookup returns CDR1 SEHNR and CDR2 FQNEAQ (reference sequence). The CDR3: CASSILAGYNEQFF. The CDR3, as DNA: TGTGCCAGCAGCATACTAGCGGGGTACAACGAGCAGTTCTTC.

The chain couples TRBV14 to TRBJ2-1, with TRBD1 identical over 10 bases. Trimming took 2 bases from V and 13 from J; bases not matched to a gene: 14. Germline V CDR1 and CDR2: SGHDN, FVKESK. This CDR3 region has 16 residues. Here the CDR3 DNA reads TGTGCCAGCAGCCAACAACCGGGACAGGGGCCCGAGACCCAGTTCTTC. Residues: CASSQQPGQGPETQFF.

This clonotype has more than one count but fewer than ten. V and J are TRBV7-2 and TRBJ2-5; perhaps TRBD1 as D (6 bases). The CDR3 sequence is 15 residues long. Germline lookup yields CDR1 SGHTA and CDR2 FQGNSA. V lost 5 bases and J lost 5, with 18 bases in between. CDR3 in amino acids: CASSTDSSRGETQYF. CDR3 nucleotides: TGTGCCAGCAGCACGGACAGTTCTCGGGGTGAGACCCAGTACTTC.

This chain connects TRBV28 to TRBJ2-4; maybe TRBD2 (6 bases). Trimming took 6 bases from V and 1 from J, leaving 10 bases between them. The CDR3 has 14 amino acids. From germline, CDR1 is MDHEN and CDR2 SYDVKM. CDR3 in amino acids: CASRSGGAKNIQYF. The CDR3 DNA follows: TGTGCCAGCAGGTCCGGAGGGGCCAAAAACATTCAGTACTTC. The whole variable domain, filled in from reference TRBV28 and TRBJ2-4, reads DVKVTQSSRYLVKRTGEKVFLECVQDMDHENMFWYRQDPGLGLRLIYFSYDVKMKEKGDIPEGYSVSREKKERFSLILESASTNQTSMYLCASRSGGAKNIQYFGAGTRLSVL.

V is TRBV12-3 or TRBV12-4 and J is TRBJ2-1; 12 bases align to TRBD2. V dropped 5 bases and J dropped 4; count of bases not matched to a gene: 15. The CDR3 extends over 19 amino acids. The CDR3 here is CASSLGTSGPLGLYNEQFF. In nucleotides, the CDR3 is TGTGCCAGCAGTCTCGGGACTAGCGGGCCCCTGGGGCTTTACAATGAGCAGTTCTTC.

This clonotype has a count of ten or more. The gene calls are TRBV2 and TRBJ2-1, with a possible D match to TRBD2 (6 bases). This CDR3 comprises 11 residues. Germline CDR1 SNHLY, CDR2 FYNNEI. The V gene lost 8 bases and the J gene lost 6 bases, with 8 bases spanning the gap. The DNA for the CDR3 is TGTGCCAGCCTCGGGGGCAATGAGCAGTTCTTC. Its translation: CASLGGNEQFF.

The chain combines TRBV4-1 with TRBJ2-3, with 10 nucleotides matching TRBD2. V lost 1 base, J lost 6 bases, and 4 bases stayed unmatched. There are 15 residues in the CDR3. Germline V gene data show CDR1 as MGHRA and CDR2 as YSYEKL. In DNA form, the CDR3 reads TGCGCCAGCAGCCAAGGAGCGGGGGGGCCGGATACGCAGTATTTT. The encoded protein is CASSQGAGGPDTQYF.

This clonotype was observed a handful of times. This chain uses TRBV10-3 with TRBJ2-1; 12 bases are a match to TRBD2. The end of the DNA is better explained by TRBJ2-7, so the J call may be wrong. Germline V gene lookup returns CDR1 ENHRY and CDR2 SYGVKD. The CDR3 has 18 residues. The CDR3 reads CAISEYQSGTSGYNEQYF. The DNA for the CDR3 is TGTGCCATCAGTGAGTACCAGTCCGGGACTAGCGGGTACAATGAGCAGTACTTC.

This clonotype was seen a handful of times. The CDR3 loop reads CASSFGCEQYF. CDR3 DNA sequence: TGTGCCAGCAGCTTTGGCTGCGAGCAGTACTTC. The chain is built from TRBV5-6 and TRBJ2-5; D uncertain. The J call may be faulty, since TRBJ2-7 better matches the DNA end. This CDR3 is built from 11 residues. The germline V gene has CDR1 SGHDT and CDR2 YYEEEE.

The rearrangement links TRBV7-9 to TRBJ1-1, with 8 positions matching TRBD1. The V gene's germline CDR1 is SEHNR and CDR2 FQNEAQ (reference sequence). This CDR3 is 17 amino acids long. With V trimmed by 2 bases and J by 0 bases, 8 bases remained unmatched. The CDR3 nucleotides are TGTGCCAGCAGCTTAATCACAGGGGGGGTGATGAACACTGAAGCTTTCTTT. It yields the protein CASSLITGGVMNTEAFF.

The table lists this clonotype with a few counts. The genes are TRBV20-1 and TRBJ1-2; no firm D call. V shed 0 bases and J shed 4 bases, with 18 bases lying between them. This CDR3 is 16 amino acids long. CDR1 DFQATT and CDR2 SNEGSKA come from the germline V gene (reference sequence). The CDR3 DNA is TGCAGTGCTAGAGATTTAGCAGGACTGCCCCCCTATGGCTACACCTTC. It encodes CSARDLAGLPPYGYTF.

In its sample, this clonotype was seen a few times. This chain joins TRBV20-1 and TRBJ2-1, with 8 bases that match TRBD2. The CDR3 runs 17 residues. Per germline, CDR1 DFQATT and CDR2 SNEGSKA (reference sequence). The V gene end was trimmed by 1 base and the J gene end by 0 bases; junction bases not matched to a gene: 8. CDR3 DNA: TGCAGTGCTAGAGTAGGTAGCGGGACGAGCTCCTACAATGAGCAGTTCTTC. Residues: CSARVGSGTSSYNEQFF.

V and J are TRBV11-1 and TRBJ2-3; D not resolved. Germline V CDR1 and CDR2: SGHAT, FQDESV (reference sequence). This CDR3 region has 17 residues. The V and J ends lost 1 base and 2 bases respectively, with 16 bases between them. CDR3 in amino acids: CASSLEVRQASTDTQYF. CDR3 nucleotide sequence: TGTGCCAGCAGCTTAGAAGTCCGGCAGGCCTCCACAGATACGCAGTATTTT. Supplemented by reference TRBV11-1 and TRBJ2-3, the full variable domain reads EAEVAQSPRYKITEKSQAVAFWCDPISGHATLYWYRQILGQGPELLVQFQDESVVDDSQLPKDRFSAERLKGVDSTLKIQPAELGDSAMYLCASSLEVRQASTDTQYFGPGTRLTVL.

In regard to this clonotype: The germline gene is not matched at one end of the junction; a read error may be the cause. The chain combines TRBV20-1 with TRBJ2-7, with 7 bases that match TRBD1. CDR1 is DFQATT and CDR2 is SNEGSKA in the germline V gene (reference sequence). The CDR3 contains 13 residues. CDR3 bases: TGCAGTACTAGAGGACAGGCTACCTACGAGCAGTACTTC. It codes for CSTRGQATYEQYF.

This clonotype has a handful of counts. The chain uses TRBV4-1 and TRBJ2-5; 10 bases agree with TRBD2. Germline V lookup: CDR1 MGHRA, CDR2 YSYEKL. The CDR3 totals 19 residues. The ends lost 0 bases at V and 11 bases at J; junction bases unmatched: 21. CDR3 loop: CASSQDMTSGLVKNREQYF. In DNA, the CDR3 is TGCGCCAGCAGCCAAGATATGACTAGCGGGCTAGTAAAAAACAGGGAGCAGTACTTC.

The rearrangement joins TRBV10-3 to TRBJ2-7, with D hard to call. Per the germline V gene, CDR1 is ENHRY and CDR2 is SYGVKD. The CDR3 extends over 13 amino acids. Trimming took 3 bases from V and 1 from J, leaving 7 bases between them. The CDR3 DNA sequence: TGTGCCATCAGTGACTACGGGTCCTACGAGCAGTACTTC. It encodes CAISDYGSYEQYF.

A few counts support this clonotype. The chain couples TRBV7-9 to TRBJ1-6; 8 nucleotides align to TRBD1. CDR1 is SEHNR, CDR2 FQNEAQ, per germline (reference sequence). With 2 bases clipped from V and 5 bases from J, the junction kept 11 bases outside the gene matches. The CDR3 loop spans 18 amino acids. The CDR3 reads CASSLLLVQGAHNSPLHF. The CDR3 nucleotides read TGTGCCAGCAGCTTACTTCTTGTTCAGGGGGCGCATAATTCACCCCTCCACTTT.

The gene calls are TRBV12-3 or TRBV12-4 and TRBJ1-1, with 7 positions matching TRBD1. Losses at the gene ends were 3 bases for V and 3 bases for J; bases not matched to a gene: 16. The CDR3 covers 18 residues. This CDR3 reads CASSFSPQKGGADTEAFF. The CDR3 region has the DNA TGTGCCAGCAGTTTCAGCCCCCAGAAAGGGGGCGCGGACACTGAAGCTTTCTTT.

This clonotype was picked up a small number of times. V usage is TRBV7-8 and J usage is TRBJ2-7, with D unresolved. Germline CDR1 reads SGHVS; CDR2 reads FQNEAQ. V lost 3 bases, J lost 3 bases, and 12 bases lay in between. This CDR3 spans 14 amino acids. The CDR3 reads CASSFFSQYYEQYF. The CDR3 DNA reads as TGTGCCAGCAGCTTTTTCAGCCAATACTACGAGCAGTACTTC.

This clonotype has more than one count but fewer than ten. This chain joins TRBV4-2 and TRBJ2-1; 12 nucleotides agree with TRBD2. With 2 bases clipped from V and 6 bases from J, the junction kept 5 bases outside the gene matches. CDR1 is LGHNA and CDR2 is YNFKEQ in the germline V gene. The CDR3 is 16 amino acids. This CDR3 is CASSQPLAGGRNEQFF. Here the CDR3 DNA reads TGTGCCAGCAGCCAACCACTAGCGGGAGGTCGCAATGAGCAGTTCTTC.

The gene calls are TRBV3-1 and TRBJ1-6; D uncertain. CDR3 length: 14 amino acids. Looked up from germline, CDR1 is LGHDT and CDR2 is YNNKEL (reference sequence). Trimming pared 4 bases from V and 6 bases from J, leaving 10 bases between. The CDR3 spells CASSPQSGNSPLHF. CDR3 nucleotides: TGTGCCAGCAGCCCCCAGTCGGGTAATTCACCCCTCCACTTT.

This clonotype turned up a few times. V is TRBV20-1 and J is TRBJ2-7, with D unresolved. The CDR3 loop spans 12 amino acids. Between the trimmed V and J ends, which lost 1 base and 5 bases, there was a span of 9 bases. Germline assignment: CDR1 DFQATT and CDR2 SNEGSKA (reference sequence). The CDR3 bases are TGCAGTGCTAGAGGGAGATCGGACGAGCAGTACTTC. It encodes CSARGRSDEQYF.

V gene TRBV3-1 combines with J gene TRBJ2-5, with TRBD2 identical over 12 bases. The length of the CDR3 is 15 residues. J was trimmed by 3 bases and V by 1 base; bases with no gene match: 0. Per germline, CDR1 LGHDT and CDR2 YNNKEL (reference sequence). The CDR3: CASSQGTSGEETQYF. The CDR3 DNA reads as TGTGCCAGCAGCCAAGGGACTAGCGGGGAAGAGACCCAGTACTTC.